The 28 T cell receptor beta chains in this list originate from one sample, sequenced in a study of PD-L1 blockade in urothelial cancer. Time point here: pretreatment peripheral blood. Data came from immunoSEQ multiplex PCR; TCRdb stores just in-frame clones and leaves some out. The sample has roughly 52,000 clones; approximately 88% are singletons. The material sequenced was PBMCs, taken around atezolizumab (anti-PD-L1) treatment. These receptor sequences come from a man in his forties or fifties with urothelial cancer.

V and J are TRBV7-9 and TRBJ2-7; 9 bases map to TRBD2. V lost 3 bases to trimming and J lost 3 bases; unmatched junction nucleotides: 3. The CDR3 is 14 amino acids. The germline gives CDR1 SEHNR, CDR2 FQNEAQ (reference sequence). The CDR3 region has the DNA TGTGCCAGCAGCTTTTTTAGCGGGAGCTACGAGCAGTACTTC. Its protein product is CASSFFSGSYEQYF.

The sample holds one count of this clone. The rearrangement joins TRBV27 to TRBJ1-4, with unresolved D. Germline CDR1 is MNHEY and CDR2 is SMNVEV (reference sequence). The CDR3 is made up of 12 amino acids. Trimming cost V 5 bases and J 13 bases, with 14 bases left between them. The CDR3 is CASSPRWGGLFF. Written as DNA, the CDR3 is TGTGCCAGCAGTCCCCGGTGGGGAGGACTGTTTTTT. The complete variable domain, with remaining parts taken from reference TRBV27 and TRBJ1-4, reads EAQVTQNPRYLITVTGKKLTVTCSQNMNHEYMSWYRQDPGLGLRQIYYSMNVEVTDKGDVPEGYKVSRKEKRNFPLILESPSPNQTSLYFCASSPRWGGLFFGSGTQLSVL.

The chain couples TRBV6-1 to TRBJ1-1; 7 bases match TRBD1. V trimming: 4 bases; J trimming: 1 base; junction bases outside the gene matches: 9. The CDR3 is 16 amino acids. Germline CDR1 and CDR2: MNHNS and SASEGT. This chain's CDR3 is CASSAPRGQRNTEAFF. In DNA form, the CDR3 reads TGTGCCAGCAGTGCCCCCAGGGGACAGAGGAACACTGAAGCTTTCTTT.

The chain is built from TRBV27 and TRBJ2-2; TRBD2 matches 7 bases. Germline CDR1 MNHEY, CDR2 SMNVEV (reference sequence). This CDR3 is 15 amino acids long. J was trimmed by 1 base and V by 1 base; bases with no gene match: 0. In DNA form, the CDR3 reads TGTGCCAGCAGTTTATGGGGGGGGAACACCGGGGAGCTGTTTTTT. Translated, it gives CASSLWGGNTGELFF.

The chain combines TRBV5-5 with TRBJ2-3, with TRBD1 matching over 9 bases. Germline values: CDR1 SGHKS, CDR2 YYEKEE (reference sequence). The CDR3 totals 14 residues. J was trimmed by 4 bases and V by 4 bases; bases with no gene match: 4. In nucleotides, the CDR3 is TGTGCCAGCAGCGGCGGGACAGGGTCAGATACGCAGTATTTT. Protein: CASSGGTGSDTQYF.

CDR3 DNA: TGTGCCAGTGCGGACAGGGGGGCCCCCGGGGAGCTGTTTTTT. Translation gives CASADRGAPGELFF. This chain links TRBV7-9 with TRBJ2-2; 10 bases agree with TRBD1. CDR3 length: 14 amino acids. Germline lookup yields CDR1 SEHNR and CDR2 FQNEAQ (reference sequence). V gave up 9 bases and J gave up 6 bases; unmatched junction bases: 7.

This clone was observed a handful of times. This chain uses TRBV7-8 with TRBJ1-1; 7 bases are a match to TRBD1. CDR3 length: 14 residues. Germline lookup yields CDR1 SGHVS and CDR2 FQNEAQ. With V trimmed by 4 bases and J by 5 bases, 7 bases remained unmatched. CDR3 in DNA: TGTGCCAGCAGCTACGGACAGGTGGGGACTGAAGCTTTCTTT. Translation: CASSYGQVGTEAFF. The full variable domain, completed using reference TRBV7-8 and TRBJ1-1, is GAGVSQSPRYKVAKRGQDVALRCDPISGHVSLFWYQQALGQGPEFLTYFQNEAQLDKSGLPSDRFFAERPEGSVSTLKIQRTQQEDSAVYLCASSYGQVGTEAFFGQGTRLTVV.

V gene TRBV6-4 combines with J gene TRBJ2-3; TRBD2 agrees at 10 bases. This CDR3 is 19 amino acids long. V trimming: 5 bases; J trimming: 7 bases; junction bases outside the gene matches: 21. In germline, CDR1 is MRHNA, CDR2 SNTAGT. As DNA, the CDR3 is TGTGCCAGCAGTCCTATAGCGGGAGGTTCCAACTCACAACGAAATACGCAGTATTTT. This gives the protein CASSPIAGGSNSQRNTQYF.

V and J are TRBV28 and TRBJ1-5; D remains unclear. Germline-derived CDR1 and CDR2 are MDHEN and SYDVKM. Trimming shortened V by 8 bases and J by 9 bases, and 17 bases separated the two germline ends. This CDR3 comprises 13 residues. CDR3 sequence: CASGLGTEVPQHF. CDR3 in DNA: TGTGCCAGCGGATTAGGAACTGAGGTGCCCCAGCATTTT.

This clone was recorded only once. For the CDR3, the DNA is TGTGCCAGCAGACGGGTCAGCTCCTATAATTCACCCCTCCACTTT. It translates to CASRRVSSYNSPLHF. The chain carries TRBV12-1 and TRBJ1-6. TRBV12-1 constitutes a pseudogene. The CDR3 runs 15 residues.

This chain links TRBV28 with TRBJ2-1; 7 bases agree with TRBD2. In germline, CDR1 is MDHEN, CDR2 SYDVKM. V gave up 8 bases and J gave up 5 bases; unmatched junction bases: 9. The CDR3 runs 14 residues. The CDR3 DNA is TGTGCCAGCTGCCCGGGGGGATATAACAATGAGCAGTTCTTC. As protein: CASCPGGYNNEQFF.

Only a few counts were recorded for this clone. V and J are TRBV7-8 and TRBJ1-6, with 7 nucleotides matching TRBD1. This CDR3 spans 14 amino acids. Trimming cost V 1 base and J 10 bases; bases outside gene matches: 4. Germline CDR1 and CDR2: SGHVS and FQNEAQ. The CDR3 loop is CASSLGDRASPLHF. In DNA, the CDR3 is TGTGCCAGCAGCTTAGGAGACAGGGCATCACCCCTCCACTTT.

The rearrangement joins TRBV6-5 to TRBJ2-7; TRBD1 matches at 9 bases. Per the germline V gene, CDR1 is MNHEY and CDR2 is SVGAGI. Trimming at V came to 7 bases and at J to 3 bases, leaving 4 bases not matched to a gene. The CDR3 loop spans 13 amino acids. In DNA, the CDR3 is TGTGCCAGCACCGACAGGGGGGACTACGAGCAGTACTTC. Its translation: CASTDRGDYEQYF.

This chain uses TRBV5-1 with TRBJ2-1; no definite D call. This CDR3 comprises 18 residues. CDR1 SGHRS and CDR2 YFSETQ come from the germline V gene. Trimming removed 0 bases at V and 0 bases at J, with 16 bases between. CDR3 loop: CASSLGIPGTNSYNEQFF. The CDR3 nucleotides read TGCGCCAGCAGCTTGGGAATACCTGGCACAAACTCCTACAATGAGCAGTTCTTC.

CDR3 coding DNA: TGTGCCAGCAGAACGACAGGGATTTCCCAGTACTTC. It is translated as CASRTTGISQYF. The chain joins TRBV6-5 to TRBJ2-5; 7 nucleotides align to TRBD1. The CDR3 is 12 amino acids. CDR1 and CDR2 (germline): MNHEY, SVGAGI. Trimming removed 6 bases from V and 9 bases from J; junction bases left unmatched: 7.

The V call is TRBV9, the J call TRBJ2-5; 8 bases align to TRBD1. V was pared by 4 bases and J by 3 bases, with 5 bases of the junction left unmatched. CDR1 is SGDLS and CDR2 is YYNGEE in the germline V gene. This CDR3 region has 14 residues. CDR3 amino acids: CASSYRGDEETQYF. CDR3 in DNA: TGTGCCAGCAGCTACAGGGGGGACGAAGAGACCCAGTACTTC. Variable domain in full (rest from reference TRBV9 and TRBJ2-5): DSGVTQTPKHLITATGQRVTLRCSPRSGDLSVYWYQQSLDQGLQFLIQYYNGEERAKGNILERFSAQQFPDLHSELNLSSLELGDSALYFCASSYRGDEETQYFGPGTRLLVL.

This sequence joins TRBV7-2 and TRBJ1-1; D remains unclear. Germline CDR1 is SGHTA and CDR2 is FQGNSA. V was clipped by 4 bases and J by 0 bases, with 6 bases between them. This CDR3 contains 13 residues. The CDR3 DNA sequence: TGTGCCAGCAGCTCCGCTATGAACACTGAAGCTTTCTTT. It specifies CASSSAMNTEAFF.

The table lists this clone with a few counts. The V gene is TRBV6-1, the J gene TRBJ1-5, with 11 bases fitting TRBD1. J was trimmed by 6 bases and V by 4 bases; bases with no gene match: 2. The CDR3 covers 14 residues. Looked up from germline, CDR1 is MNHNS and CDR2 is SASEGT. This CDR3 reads CASSAGTGGQPQHF. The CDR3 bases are TGTGCCAGCAGTGCCGGGACAGGGGGTCAGCCCCAGCATTTT.

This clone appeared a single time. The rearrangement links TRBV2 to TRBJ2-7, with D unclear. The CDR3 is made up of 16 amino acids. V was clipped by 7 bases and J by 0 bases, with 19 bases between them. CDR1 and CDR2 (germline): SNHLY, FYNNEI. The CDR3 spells CASISPSRTDSYEQYF. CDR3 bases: TGTGCCAGCATCTCCCCGAGTCGCACCGACTCCTACGAGCAGTACTTC.

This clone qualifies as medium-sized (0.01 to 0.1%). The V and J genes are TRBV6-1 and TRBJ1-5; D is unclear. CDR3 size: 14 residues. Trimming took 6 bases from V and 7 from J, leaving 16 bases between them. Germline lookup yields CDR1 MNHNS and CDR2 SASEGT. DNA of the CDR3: TGTGCCAGCAGGAACCGGGATCAGACCCAGCCCCAGCATTTT. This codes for CASRNRDQTQPQHF.

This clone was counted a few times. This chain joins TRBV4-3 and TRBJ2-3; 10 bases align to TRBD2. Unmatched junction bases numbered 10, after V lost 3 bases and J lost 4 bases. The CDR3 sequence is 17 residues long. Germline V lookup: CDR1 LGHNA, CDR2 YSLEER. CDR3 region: CASSHQSSGSGADTQYF. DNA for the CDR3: TGCGCCAGCAGCCACCAGTCTAGCGGGAGTGGGGCAGATACGCAGTATTTT.

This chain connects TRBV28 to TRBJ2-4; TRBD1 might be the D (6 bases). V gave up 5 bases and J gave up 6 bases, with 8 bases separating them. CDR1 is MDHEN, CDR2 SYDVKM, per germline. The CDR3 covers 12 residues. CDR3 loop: CASSPTGNIQYF. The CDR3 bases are TGTGCCAGCAGTCCGACAGGAAACATTCAGTACTTC.

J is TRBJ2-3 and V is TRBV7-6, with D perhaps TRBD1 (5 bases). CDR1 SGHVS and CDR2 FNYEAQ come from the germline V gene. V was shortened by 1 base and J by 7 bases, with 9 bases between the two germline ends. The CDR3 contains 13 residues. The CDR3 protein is CASSLGGGYTQYF. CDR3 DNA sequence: TGTGCCAGCAGCTTAGGGGGCGGATATACGCAGTATTTT. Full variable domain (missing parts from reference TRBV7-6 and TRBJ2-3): GAGVSQSPRYKVTKRGQDVALRCDPISGHVSLYWYRQALGQGPEFLTYFNYEAQQDKSGLPNDRFSAERPEGSISTLTIQRTEQRDSAMYRCASSLGGGYTQYFGPGTRLTVL.

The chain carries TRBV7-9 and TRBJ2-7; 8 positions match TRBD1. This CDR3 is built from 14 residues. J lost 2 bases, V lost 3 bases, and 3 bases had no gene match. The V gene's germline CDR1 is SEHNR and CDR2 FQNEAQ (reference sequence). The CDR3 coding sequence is TGTGCCAGCAGCTTCGGGGACAGGCCCTACGAGCAGTACTTC. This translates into CASSFGDRPYEQYF.

The CDR3 region has the DNA TGTGCCAGCAGCATCCCCGGGATGAACACTGAAGCTTTCTTT. This encodes CASSIPGMNTEAFF. This chain connects TRBV7-9 to TRBJ1-1; D call uncertain. Germline values: CDR1 SEHNR, CDR2 FQNEAQ (reference sequence). The V end was cut by 5 bases, the J end by 0 bases, with 10 bases between. The CDR3 is 14 residues long.

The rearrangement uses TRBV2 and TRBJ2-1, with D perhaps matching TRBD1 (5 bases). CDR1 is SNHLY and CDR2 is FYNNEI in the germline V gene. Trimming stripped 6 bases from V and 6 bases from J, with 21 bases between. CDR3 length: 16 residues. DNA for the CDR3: TGTGCCAGCAGACTTGCGGCTAACCCGACAGTCAATGAGCAGTTCTTC. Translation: CASRLAANPTVNEQFF. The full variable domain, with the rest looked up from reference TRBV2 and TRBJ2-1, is EPEVTQTPSHQVTQMGQEVILRCVPISNHLYFYWYRQILGQKVEFLVSFYNNEISEKSEIFDDQFSVERPDGSNFTLKIRSTKLEDSAMYFCASRLAANPTVNEQFFGPGTRLTVL.

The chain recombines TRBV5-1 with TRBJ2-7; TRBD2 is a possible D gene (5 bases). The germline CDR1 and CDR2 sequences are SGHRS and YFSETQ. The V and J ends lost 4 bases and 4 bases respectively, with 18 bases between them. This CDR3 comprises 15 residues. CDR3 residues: CASSPFRGVNYEQYF. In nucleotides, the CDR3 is TGCGCCAGCAGCCCATTTCGGGGAGTCAATTACGAGCAGTACTTC.

The CDR3 bases are TGTGCCAGCAGCCCAGGAGGACAGGGCACTAACTATGGCTACACCTTC. As protein: CASSPGGQGTNYGYTF. The J gene is TRBJ1-2, the V gene TRBV7-2; 8 bases are shared with TRBD1. The germline gives CDR1 SGHTA, CDR2 FQGNSA. Trimming cost V 5 bases and J 0 bases; bases outside gene matches: 8. There are 16 residues in the CDR3.